A single sample gave rise to the 31 T cell receptor beta chains below, sequenced in a study of shared clonotypes between healthy human individuals. Method: immunoSEQ multiplex PCR; TCRdb's copy keeps in-frame clones and lacks some. In the table there are some 900,000 clones, around 80% of which are singletons. The sequenced material came from memory CD4+ T cells sorted from blood. Subset noted: CD45RA-negative fraction. The receptors come from a man aged 18 to 35 in good health.

This clone was seen once. The CDR3 loop is CASSFGIQETQYF. For the CDR3, the DNA is TGTGCCAGCAGCTTTGGTATCCAAGAGACCCAGTACTTC. The chain carries TRBV5-4 and TRBJ2-5, with no clear D. CDR1 SGHNT and CDR2 YYREEE come from the germline V gene (reference sequence). This CDR3 spans 13 amino acids. V lost 2 bases to trimming and J lost 1 base, with 6 bases between them.

In its sample, this clone was seen a few times. This chain links TRBV6-1 with TRBJ2-5; 9 nucleotides line up with TRBD2. Germline V gene sequence: CDR1 MNHNS, CDR2 SASEGT. Unmatched junction bases numbered 7, after V lost 7 bases and J lost 4 bases. The CDR3 spans 14 residues. The CDR3 DNA sequence: TGTGCCAGCACCCGTGCGGGAGGGATAGAGACCCAGTACTTC. Amino acids: CASTRAGGIETQYF.

The chain carries TRBV18 and TRBJ2-2; D may be TRBD2 (6 bases). From germline, CDR1 is KGHSH and CDR2 LQKENI. This CDR3 spans 14 amino acids. V was clipped by 10 bases and J by 0 bases, with 12 bases between them. CDR3 protein: CATSWGANTGELFF. The CDR3 nucleotides are TGTGCCACCTCCTGGGGGGCGAACACCGGGGAGCTGTTTTTT.

This clone was recorded once. The chain uses TRBV29-1 and TRBJ2-3; TRBD2 matches 10 bases. Germline trimming cut 7 bases from V and 6 bases from J; bases unmatched to any gene: 19. The CDR3 sequence is 17 residues long. The germline V gene encodes CDR1 SQVTM and CDR2 ANQGSEA. CDR3 residues: CSGQLSKRGGRSDTQYF. CDR3 bases: TGCAGCGGACAGTTGAGTAAGCGGGGGGGACGGTCGGATACGCAGTATTTT.

The gene calls are TRBV6-5 and TRBJ2-5; TRBD1 aligns across 8 bases. The assigned J gene may be wrong: the sequence end matches TRBJ2-7 better. This CDR3 contains 13 residues. The germline V gene encodes CDR1 MNHEY and CDR2 SVGAGI. Here the CDR3 DNA reads TGTGCCAGCAGTGGACAGGGAACCAACGAGCAGTACTTC. This codes for CASSGQGTNEQYF.

Notes on this clone: At one end, the junction sequence differs from germline, possibly due to a read error. The chain is built from TRBV7-7 and TRBJ1-3; TRBD1 is a possible D gene (6 bases). This CDR3 has 15 residues. Looked up from germline, CDR1 is SSHAT and CDR2 is FNYEAQ (reference sequence). CDR3 amino acids: CASSPGQSPGNTIYF. Written as DNA, the CDR3 is TGTGCTAGCAGCCCAGGACAGAGTCCTGGAAACACCATATATTTT. The complete variable domain, with remaining parts taken from reference TRBV7-7 and TRBJ1-3, reads GAGVSQSPRYKVTKRGQDVTLRCDPISSHATLYWYQQALGQGPEFLTYFNYEAQPDKSGLPSDRFSAERPEGSISTLTIQRTEQRDSAMYRCASSPGQSPGNTIYFGEGSWLTVV.

The rearrangement uses TRBV11-2 and TRBJ2-2; no firm D call. The CDR3 is 16 residues long. V was clipped by 5 bases and J by 0 bases, with 13 bases between them. Germline V gene lookup returns CDR1 SGHAT and CDR2 FQNNGV. CDR3 amino acids: CASSPRGVANTGELFF. The CDR3 region has the DNA TGTGCCAGCAGCCCTCGTGGCGTTGCGAACACCGGGGAGCTGTTTTTT.

Points on this clone: This likely came from a read error, as a far larger clone is one base away. V and J are TRBV28 and TRBJ1-2, with 9 nucleotides matching TRBD1. V was pared by 5 bases and J by 8 bases, with 3 bases of the junction left unmatched. The CDR3 runs to 12 residues. Germline V gene sequence: CDR1 MDHEN, CDR2 SYDVKM. This CDR3 is CASSRTGGGYTF. The CDR3 region has the DNA TGTGCCAGCAGTAGAACAGGGGGCGGCTACACCTTC.

The CDR3 loop is CASSEWGGAGTEAFF. CDR3 coding DNA: TGTGCCAGCAGTGAATGGGGGGGCGCGGGCACTGAAGCTTTCTTT. The chain is built from TRBV6-1 and TRBJ1-1, with D possibly TRBD1 on 6 matching bases. This CDR3 is 15 amino acids long. Trimming pared 2 bases from V and 4 bases from J, leaving 14 bases between. Per germline, CDR1 MNHNS and CDR2 SASEGT.

This clone occurred once. This chain uses TRBV7-2 with TRBJ2-2, with D maybe TRBD2 (7 bases). This CDR3 is built from 17 residues. The V gene's germline CDR1 is SGHTA and CDR2 FQGNSA. Deletions cut 0 bases from V and 7 bases from J, with 18 bases between. CDR3 bases: TGTGCCAGCAGCTTAGCCCCCCAAGGGGGGGGGAGCGGGGAGCTGTTTTTT. Its translation: CASSLAPQGGGSGELFF.

This clone was observed a handful of times. The V and J genes are TRBV30 and TRBJ1-2; a possible D gene is TRBD1 (6 bases). In germline, CDR1 is GTSNPN, CDR2 SVGIG (reference sequence). V was trimmed by 4 bases and J by 8 bases, leaving 20 bases between them. The CDR3 spans 14 residues. In DNA, the CDR3 is TGTGCCTGGATTGGAAGGGGGGTTGGTTACGGCTACACCTTC. Its translation is CAWIGRGVGYGYTF.

V is TRBV5-4 and J is TRBJ1-6; D is perhaps TRBD1 (5 bases). The CDR3 runs to 14 residues. Trimming removed 4 bases at V and 9 bases at J, with 14 bases between. Germline CDR1 SGHNT, CDR2 YYREEE (reference sequence). CDR3 in DNA: TGTGCCAGCAGCACCGGGACCTCGGGTTCACCCCTCCACTTT. Residues: CASSTGTSGSPLHF.

This clone appeared a few times. J is TRBJ2-5 and V is TRBV7-2, with 9 bases fitting TRBD1. The CDR3 spans 15 residues. Germline V lookup: CDR1 SGHTA, CDR2 FQGNSA. Trimming cost V 4 bases and J 5 bases; bases outside gene matches: 8. The DNA for the CDR3 is TGTGCCAGCAGCTCGAACAGGGGGCGCTCTGAGACCCAGTACTTC. Translation: CASSSNRGRSETQYF.

The rearrangement links TRBV5-1 to TRBJ2-1; TRBD1 matches 7 bases. The CDR3 contains 13 residues. The germline V gene has CDR1 SGHRS and CDR2 YFSETQ. V was clipped by 2 bases and J by 8 bases; unmatched bases: 4. CDR3 in amino acids: CASSLTGDHEQFF. The CDR3, as DNA: TGCGCCAGCAGCTTAACAGGGGACCATGAGCAGTTCTTC.

The V and J genes are TRBV2 and TRBJ1-4; D is unclear. Trimming pared 5 bases from V and 8 bases from J, leaving 15 bases between. This CDR3 has 14 residues. In germline, CDR1 is SNHLY, CDR2 FYNNEI. The DNA of the CDR3 is TGTGCCAGCAGTTTGGGGAAGCTATACGAAAAACTGTTTTTT. Encoded protein: CASSLGKLYEKLFF.

J is TRBJ1-2 and V is TRBV19, with D possibly TRBD1 on 6 matching bases. This CDR3 spans 13 amino acids. Trimming removed 9 bases from V and 7 bases from J, with 18 bases in between. Per the germline V gene, CDR1 is LNHDA and CDR2 is SQIVND (reference sequence). CDR3 nucleotide sequence: TGTGCCAGCATTCAGGGGAGGAAAGGTGGCTACACCTTC. Protein sequence: CASIQGRKGGYTF.

The chain uses TRBV19 and TRBJ1-1; 8 bases are a match to TRBD1. There are 14 residues in the CDR3. With 7 bases clipped from V and 1 base from J, the junction kept 5 bases outside the gene matches. Germline V gene sequence: CDR1 LNHDA, CDR2 SQIVND (reference sequence). CDR3 DNA sequence: TGTGCCAGTAAGAGGACAGGGCCGAACACTGAAGCTTTCTTT. This gives the protein CASKRTGPNTEAFF. The complete variable domain, with remaining parts taken from reference TRBV19 and TRBJ1-1, reads DGGITQSPKYLFRKEGQNVTLSCEQNLNHDAMYWYRQDPGQGLRLIYYSQIVNDFQKGDIAEGYSVSREKKESFPLTVTSAQKNPTAFYLCASKRTGPNTEAFFGQGTRLTVV.

This clone was counted only a few times. The V gene is TRBV10-3, the J gene TRBJ1-1; D gene ambiguous. This CDR3 has 11 residues. Trimming stripped 6 bases from V and 3 bases from J, with 5 bases between. Germline CDR1 reads ENHRY; CDR2 reads SYGVKD. CDR3 protein: CAIRLDTEAFF. Here the CDR3 DNA reads TGTGCCATCAGGCTCGACACTGAAGCTTTCTTT.

This clone is a singleton in its sample. The genes are TRBV19 and TRBJ1-1, with TRBD1 matching 9 bases. The trim removed 8 bases at V and 2 bases at J, leaving 9 bases unmatched. CDR1 is LNHDA, CDR2 SQIVND, per germline (reference sequence). This CDR3 spans 15 amino acids. CDR3: CASQSEGQGNTEAFF. CDR3 sequence (DNA): TGTGCCAGTCAATCCGAGGGACAGGGCAACACTGAAGCTTTCTTT.

This clone was seen more than once but under ten times. The genes are TRBV9 and TRBJ2-4; 14 bases fit TRBD2. CDR1 and CDR2 from the germline V gene are SGDLS and YYNGEE. CDR3 length: 16 amino acids. With V trimmed by 3 bases and J by 5 bases, 4 bases remained unmatched. The CDR3 region is CASSARLAGGQNIQYF. Written as DNA, the CDR3 is TGTGCCAGCAGCGCCAGACTAGCGGGAGGGCAAAACATTCAGTACTTC.

The chain links TRBV25-1 to TRBJ1-1; 10 nucleotides match TRBD1. The germline gives CDR1 MGHDK, CDR2 SYGVNS. The CDR3 covers 15 residues. The J segment lost 3 bases and the V segment lost 7 bases, leaving 8 bases of the junction unmatched. The CDR3 DNA is TGTGCCAGCACTCTAATGGGACAGGGGTACACTGAAGCTTTCTTT. Translation: CASTLMGQGYTEAFF.

The chain joins TRBV5-1 to TRBJ2-3; TRBD2 matches 7 bases. The CDR3 spans 17 residues. Trimming took 2 bases from V and 5 from J; bases not matched to a gene: 14. Germline V CDR1 and CDR2: SGHRS, YFSETQ. The CDR3 nucleotides are TGCGCCAGCAGCTTTACGGGACTAAGGTCTAGAGGAGATACGCAGTATTTT. Its protein product is CASSFTGLRSRGDTQYF.

J is TRBJ2-5 and V is TRBV30; 9 nucleotides line up with TRBD2. With 0 bases clipped from V and 2 bases from J, the junction kept 7 bases outside the gene matches. The germline V gene encodes CDR1 GTSNPN and CDR2 SVGIG (reference sequence). The CDR3 is 16 amino acids. The chain's CDR3 is CAWSVMTSGVQETQYF. CDR3 bases: TGTGCCTGGAGTGTAATGACTAGCGGCGTTCAAGAGACCCAGTACTTC.

The rearrangement links TRBV6-5 to TRBJ2-1, with TRBD2 matching over 9 bases. V trimming: 6 bases; J trimming: 5 bases; junction bases outside the gene matches: 5. The length of the CDR3 is 14 residues. The germline V gene encodes CDR1 MNHEY and CDR2 SVGAGI. CDR3 sequence reads: CASRGTSPHNEQFF. The CDR3 coding sequence is TGTGCCAGCAGGGGGACTAGCCCTCACAATGAGCAGTTCTTC.

The genes are TRBV5-1 and TRBJ2-7; TRBD2 aligns across 9 bases. V shed 5 bases, J shed 1 base, and the junction held 4 bases outside the gene matches. This CDR3 spans 14 amino acids. Per the germline V gene, CDR1 is SGHRS and CDR2 is YFSETQ. CDR3 in DNA: TGCGCCAGCAGTAGTGCGGGGGGGTCCTACGAGCAGTACTTC. Amino acid sequence: CASSSAGGSYEQYF.

The J gene is TRBJ2-5, the V gene TRBV7-6, with 9 nucleotides matching TRBD1. The CDR3 runs 14 residues. Germline values: CDR1 SGHVS, CDR2 FNYEAQ. J gave up 5 bases and V 5 bases, and 6 bases lay outside the gene matches. CDR3 nucleotides: TGTGCCAGCAGCCTAGACAGGGGGACGGAGACCCAGTACTTC. Amino acid sequence: CASSLDRGTETQYF.

V is TRBV14 and J is TRBJ2-6; no clear D gene. The CDR3 is 15 residues long. Germline V gene data show CDR1 as SGHDN and CDR2 as FVKESK. The V end was cut by 4 bases, the J end by 3 bases, with 10 bases between. CDR3 DNA: TGTGCCAGCAGCCTTGTGGGTGGTGGGGCCAACGTCCTGACTTTC. It specifies CASSLVGGGANVLTF.

The chain joins TRBV10-3 to TRBJ1-2; D not certain. V dropped 0 bases and J dropped 8 bases, with 10 bases sitting between them. CDR3 length: 13 amino acids. From germline, CDR1 is ENHRY and CDR2 SYGVKD. The CDR3 coding sequence is TGTGCCATCAGTGAGTCAAACAGCGAGGGCTACACCTTC. Translated: CAISESNSEGYTF.

The V and J genes are TRBV6-6 and TRBJ1-6; TRBD1 aligns across 7 bases. Germline values: CDR1 MNHNY, CDR2 SVGAGI (reference sequence). J was trimmed by 13 bases and V by 4 bases; bases with no gene match: 16. CDR3 length: 16 residues. CDR3 protein: CASSFKDRVGSPPLHF. CDR3 coding DNA: TGTGCCAGCAGTTTCAAAGACAGGGTTGGGTCGCCGCCCCTCCACTTT.

This chain connects TRBV19 to TRBJ2-4; the match to TRBD1 covers 8 bases. With 3 bases clipped from V and 7 bases from J, the junction kept 8 bases outside the gene matches. The germline CDR1 and CDR2 sequences are LNHDA and SQIVND (reference sequence). This CDR3 region has 15 residues. For the CDR3, the DNA is TGTGCCAGTAGTATCCCGGGGACAGGAGGGAACATTCAGTACTTC. Its translation is CASSIPGTGGNIQYF.

This clone was observed once. This chain uses TRBV7-8 with TRBJ1-4, with a tentative D call TRBD1 (5 bases). The CDR3 covers 16 residues. V was trimmed by 4 bases and J by 10 bases, leaving 22 bases between them. Germline loops: CDR1 SGHVS, CDR2 FQNEAQ. This CDR3 is CASSYREAGVYGKLFF. Here the CDR3 DNA reads TGTGCCAGCAGCTACCGGGAGGCGGGGGTGTACGGAAAACTGTTTTTT.